The TCR beta chain under discussion was sequenced for a study of T cell responses to AZD1222 COVID-19 vaccine. This clone is termed medium-sized. Its antigen is not known. Study conclusions and caveats: Targets within unmutated variant regions were reportedly found for nearly half of spike-specific TCRs. Donors were chiefly white British, with a greater number of females, and clonal diversity was perhaps underestimated.

V lost 3 bases and J 0 bases, leaving 4 bases between the germline ends. CDR1 is MNHEY and CDR2 is SMNVEV in the germline V gene (reference sequence). The CDR3 is 13 amino acids. Assay used: immunoSEQ multiplex PCR; TCRdb lists only in-frame clones, some missing. The data hold around 19,000 clones, with under 90% observed a single time. The starting material was peripheral blood, obtained 28 days after the second AZD1222 dose. The chain combines TRBV27 with TRBJ2-3; D gene ambiguous. The source of this sequence is an adult who received the AZD1222 COVID-19 vaccine. The CDR3 region has the DNA TGTGCCAGCAGTTTTGATAGCACAGATACGCAGTATTTT. It codes for CASSFDSTDTQYF.